Below are 27 T cell receptor beta chains sequenced from a single sample in a study of T cell responses to AZD1222 COVID-19 vaccine. Here immunoSEQ multiplex PCR was the method, and the copy in TCRdb shows in-frame clones only, minus some. The sample carries roughly 80,000 clones, about 93% recorded once. The sample consisted of peripheral blood, taken on day 0 of MenACWY control vaccination. The receptors were gathered from an adult in good health.

The DNA for the CDR3 is TGTGCCATCAGGCCCGGGGTTCAGCGGAATGAGCAGTTCTTC. Translated: CAIRPGVQRNEQFF. V usage is TRBV10-3 and J usage is TRBJ2-1, with D tentatively TRBD2 (5 bases). The CDR3 has 14 residues. CDR1 is ENHRY, CDR2 SYGVKD, per germline. V lost 6 bases to trimming and J lost 7 bases, with 16 bases between them.

The chain recombines TRBV28 with TRBJ2-7, with 7 positions matching TRBD1. CDR1 is MDHEN and CDR2 is SYDVKM in the germline V gene. This CDR3 contains 12 residues. J lost 7 bases, V lost 6 bases, and 6 bases had no gene match. The CDR3 reads CASRPSDREQYF. The DNA of the CDR3 is TGTGCCAGCAGACCATCGGACAGGGAGCAGTACTTC.

The CDR3: CASSLARYEQYF. The CDR3 nucleotides read TGTGCCAGCAGTTTAGCTCGCTACGAGCAGTACTTC. The J gene is TRBJ2-7, the V gene TRBV28, with D unclear. The V end was cut by 2 bases, the J end by 3 bases, with 5 bases between. Germline V CDR1 and CDR2: MDHEN, SYDVKM. CDR3 length: 12 amino acids. Full variable domain (missing parts from reference TRBV28 and TRBJ2-7): DVKVTQSSRYLVKRTGEKVFLECVQDMDHENMFWYRQDPGLGLRLIYFSYDVKMKEKGDIPEGYSVSREKKERFSLILESASTNQTSMYLCASSLARYEQYFGPGTRLTVT.

The chain is built from TRBV7-3 and TRBJ2-7; 7 bases agree with TRBD1. Germline lookup yields CDR1 SGHTA and CDR2 FQGTGA. This CDR3 spans 13 amino acids. J was trimmed by 6 bases and V by 5 bases; bases with no gene match: 7. The DNA of the CDR3 is TGTGCCAGCAGCCCGAGTACAGGGGCCGAGCAGTACTTC. This translates into CASSPSTGAEQYF.

The J gene is TRBJ2-1, the V gene TRBV27; possibly TRBD2 for D (6 bases). V was clipped by 8 bases and J by 5 bases, with 16 bases between them. This CDR3 spans 14 amino acids. Germline V CDR1 and CDR2: MNHEY, SMNVEV (reference sequence). The CDR3 coding sequence is TGTGCCAGCCAGCCGCACCGGGAGCACAATGAGCAGTTCTTC. Its protein product is CASQPHREHNEQFF.

The chain combines TRBV14 with TRBJ2-1; 8 bases align to TRBD2. The CDR3 is 16 amino acids. V lost 0 bases to trimming and J lost 6 bases; unmatched junction nucleotides: 7. Germline V lookup: CDR1 SGHDN, CDR2 FVKESK. CDR3 bases: TGTGCCAGCAGCCAAGAGGGACTAGTCCCCTTCAATGAGCAGTTCTTC. As protein: CASSQEGLVPFNEQFF.

This clone appeared a single time. The chain links TRBV7-2 to TRBJ2-7; maybe TRBD2 (5 bases). This CDR3 has 14 amino acids. Germline-derived CDR1 and CDR2 are SGHTA and FQGNSA. The V end lost 1 base, the J end lost 2 bases, and 9 bases lay between the germline ends. The CDR3 bases are TGTGCCAGCAGCTTAGGGCTAGCTCCCTACGAGCAGTACTTC. Encoded protein: CASSLGLAPYEQYF. Together with reference TRBV7-2 and TRBJ2-7, the CDR3 gives the full variable domain: GAGVSQSPSNKVTEKGKDVELRCDPISGHTALYWYRQSLGQGLEFLIYFQGNSAPDKSGLPSDRFSAERTGGSVSTLTIQRTQQEDSAVYLCASSLGLAPYEQYFGPGTRLTVT.

This clone occurred a few times. The chain joins TRBV10-2 to TRBJ1-2; unclear D gene. The CDR3 sequence is 11 residues long. The V gene lost 7 bases and the J gene lost 8 bases, with 11 bases spanning the gap. Germline V gene sequence: CDR1 WSHSY, CDR2 SAAADI. The CDR3 sequence: CASMAGSGYTF. CDR3 coding DNA: TGCGCCAGCATGGCGGGTTCCGGCTACACCTTC.

The chain couples TRBV4-1 to TRBJ2-1; D is perhaps TRBD2 (5 bases). Per the germline V gene, CDR1 is MGHRA and CDR2 is YSYEKL. V was trimmed by 4 bases and J by 8 bases, leaving 15 bases between them. The length of the CDR3 is 14 residues. CDR3 coding DNA: TGCGCCAGCAGCCCCCCCGCGGGTGGGGATGAGCAGTTCTTC. This gives the protein CASSPPAGGDEQFF.

As concerns this clone: The junction departs from the called germline gene at one end, perhaps through a read error. CDR3 coding DNA: TGCAGTAGGGACAGGGGGAACACTGAAGCTTTCTTT. Translated: CSRDRGNTEAFF. This chain links TRBV6-8 with TRBJ1-1; 10 nucleotides align to TRBD1. In germline, CDR1 is MNHGY, CDR2 SAAAGT. The length of the CDR3 is 12 residues.

V is TRBV29-1 and J is TRBJ2-7; TRBD1 aligns across 8 bases. CDR3 length: 12 residues. Germline V gives CDR1 SQVTM, CDR2 ANQGSEA. V gave up 5 bases and J gave up 2 bases; unmatched junction bases: 2. The CDR3 bases are TGCAGCGTTCGGGACAGGACCTACGAGCAGTACTTC. This encodes CSVRDRTYEQYF.

This clone was observed a few times. This rearrangement joins TRBV19 to TRBJ1-6; D is unresolved. Trimming cost V 2 bases and J 8 bases, with 10 bases left between them. Germline V gene sequence: CDR1 LNHDA, CDR2 SQIVND (reference sequence). The length of the CDR3 is 14 residues. This CDR3 reads CASSIFGVDSPLHF. CDR3 DNA: TGTGCCAGTAGTATATTCGGCGTTGATTCACCCCTCCACTTT.

The rearrangement uses TRBV10-3 and TRBJ2-1; 14 nucleotides line up with TRBD2. This CDR3 is built from 14 residues. The ends lost 6 bases at V and 7 bases at J; junction bases unmatched: 2. CDR1 is ENHRY, CDR2 SYGVKD, per germline. The CDR3 loop reads CAISGTSGSNEQFF. CDR3 DNA: TGTGCCATCAGCGGGACTAGCGGGAGTAATGAGCAGTTCTTC.

J is TRBJ1-3 and V is TRBV6-1; the match to TRBD1 covers 10 bases. With V trimmed by 4 bases and J by 3 bases, 6 bases remained unmatched. The CDR3 loop spans 16 amino acids. Germline values: CDR1 MNHNS, CDR2 SASEGT. The CDR3 bases are TGTGCCAGCAGTGGGAAGACAGGGGGCTTTGGAAACACCATATATTTT. Protein sequence: CASSGKTGGFGNTIYF.

The CDR3 loop is CASSASWTTSSYNEQFF. The CDR3 DNA sequence: TGCGCCAGCAGCGCATCCTGGACCACGAGCTCCTACAATGAGCAGTTCTTC. The rearrangement links TRBV4-3 to TRBJ2-1; D unresolved. The CDR3 spans 17 residues. V lost 5 bases to trimming and J lost 0 bases, with 17 bases between them. Per the germline V gene, CDR1 is LGHNA and CDR2 is YSLEER.

The rearrangement joins TRBV11-2 to TRBJ2-7; no definite D call. Trimming stripped 5 bases from V and 1 base from J, with 15 bases between. The V gene's germline CDR1 is SGHAT and CDR2 FQNNGV. The CDR3 runs to 15 residues. CDR3 in amino acids: CASSPNLAGSYEQYF. CDR3 nucleotide sequence: TGTGCCAGCAGCCCCAACTTGGCAGGATCCTACGAGCAGTACTTC.

The chain recombines TRBV12-5 with TRBJ1-1, with D possibly being TRBD1 (5 bases). With 5 bases removed from V and 5 bases from J, the gap between germline ends came to 15 bases. Germline V lookup: CDR1 LGHNT, CDR2 FRNRAP. The CDR3 totals 14 residues. The CDR3 region is CASGTGSGRTEAFF. CDR3 bases: TGTGCTAGTGGTACGGGGTCAGGGAGGACTGAAGCTTTCTTT.

The chain is built from TRBV5-4 and TRBJ1-2; 8 bases fit TRBD1. CDR1 and CDR2 from the germline V gene are SGHNT and YYREEE (reference sequence). CDR3 size: 15 residues. Trimming took 2 bases from V and 8 from J; bases not matched to a gene: 11. The CDR3 is CASSLPGGVGGGYTF. CDR3 coding DNA: TGTGCCAGCAGCTTACCAGGGGGCGTAGGAGGAGGCTACACCTTC.

J is TRBJ1-1 and V is TRBV2; D call uncertain. With 4 bases removed from V and 0 bases from J, the gap between germline ends came to 6 bases. The germline CDR1 and CDR2 sequences are SNHLY and FYNNEI. The CDR3 covers 13 residues. The CDR3 loop reads CASSAAVNTEAFF. The CDR3 DNA reads TGTGCCAGCAGTGCGGCAGTGAACACTGAAGCTTTCTTT. The full variable domain, rest sourced from reference TRBV2 and TRBJ1-1, is EPEVTQTPSHQVTQMGQEVILRCVPISNHLYFYWYRQILGQKVEFLVSFYNNEISEKSEIFDDQFSVERPDGSNFTLKIRSTKLEDSAMYFCASSAAVNTEAFFGQGTRLTVV.

The V and J genes are TRBV6-4 and TRBJ2-1; 9 nucleotides agree with TRBD1. V lost 4 bases and J lost 6; bases outside the gene matches: 7. The CDR3 runs to 15 residues. Germline assignment: CDR1 MRHNA and CDR2 SNTAGT. CDR3 DNA sequence: TGTGCCAGCAGTGGCCCGGGACAGGGAAGCAATGAGCAGTTCTTC. Translating gives CASSGPGQGSNEQFF.

This chain connects TRBV3-1 (or the pseudogene TRBV3-2) to TRBJ1-2, with 11 positions matching TRBD1. The junction had 1 base not matched to a gene; V was cut back by 4 bases and J by 6 bases. Per germline, CDR1 LGHDT and CDR2 YNNKEL (reference sequence). The CDR3 extends over 13 amino acids. CDR3 protein: CASSRGQGDGYTF. The CDR3 DNA reads TGTGCCAGCAGCCGGGGACAGGGGGATGGCTACACCTTC.

Only one count was recorded for this clone. The chain recombines TRBV5-4 with TRBJ2-2; either TRBD1 or TRBD2 may supply D (6 bases each). V lost 3 bases and J 4 bases, leaving 16 bases between the germline ends. CDR1 and CDR2 (germline): SGHNT, YYREEE (reference sequence). CDR3 length equals 16 residues. The CDR3 region has the DNA TGTGCCAGCAGCTCGTGGGGGGCCGGCCCCACCGGGGAGCTGTTTTTT. This encodes CASSSWGAGPTGELFF.

The chain has TRBV13 and TRBJ1-1, with D uncertain. V was cut by 2 bases and J by 1 base, with 11 bases left in between. Germline CDR1 PRHDT, CDR2 FYEKMQ (reference sequence). There are 15 residues in the CDR3. CDR3 DNA sequence: TGTGCCAGCAGCTTATTACGGGAGGCGAACACTGAAGCTTTCTTT. This encodes CASSLLREANTEAFF.

The genes are TRBV28 and TRBJ2-2; either TRBD1 or TRBD2 may supply D (5 bases each). The V and J ends lost 6 bases and 7 bases respectively, with 9 bases between them. This CDR3 is 12 amino acids long. Germline CDR1 is MDHEN and CDR2 is SYDVKM. The DNA of the CDR3 is TGTGCCAGCAGCTGGGGGAACGGGGAGCTGTTTTTT. Translating gives CASSWGNGELFF.

This rearrangement joins TRBV5-1 to TRBJ1-3, with 7 bases aligning to TRBD1. The CDR3 runs 14 residues. Germline V gene data show CDR1 as SGHRS and CDR2 as YFSETQ. The trim removed 4 bases at V and 3 bases at J, leaving 4 bases unmatched. CDR3 bases: TGCGCCAGCAGCGGAAGGGGGCTTGGAAACACCATATATTTT. This translates into CASSGRGLGNTIYF.

The chain employs TRBV6-5 and TRBJ2-5; D tentatively fits TRBD1 or TRBD2 (5 bases each). The CDR3 is 14 residues long. The V and J ends lost 4 bases and 4 bases respectively, with 13 bases between them. Germline V gene lookup returns CDR1 MNHEY and CDR2 SVGAGI. The CDR3 DNA reads as TGTGCCAGCAGTTGGGACCGGTTAGCAGAGACCCAGTACTTC. Protein sequence: CASSWDRLAETQYF.

The CDR3 protein is CASSYQGPNQPQHF. CDR3 DNA: TGTGCCAGCAGTTACCAGGGACCCAATCAGCCCCAGCATTTT. This chain connects TRBV6-5 to TRBJ1-5; D may be TRBD1 (5 bases). V was cut by 2 bases and J by 3 bases, with 8 bases left in between. CDR3 length: 14 residues. CDR1 is MNHEY and CDR2 is SVGAGI in the germline V gene.